Shown below are 29 T cell receptor beta chains from a single sample sequenced in a study of patients and donors after allogeneic stem cell transplantation (dated by TCRdb to the early 2020s). Receptor amplification or capture employed RT-PCR. Sequencing relied on a NextSeq 550. TCRdb trimmed public reads at Q25 via fastp, called clones via MiXCR and kept in-frame beta chains. Rows matching on CDR3 protein sequence are summarized as one entry with the most common DNA and genes. The table for this sample lists over 150,000 distinct CDR3 sequences; roughly 31% of them were counted only once. Jointly, the top ten make up under 3.5% of the sample. Sample: blood, either unsorted or a sorted T cell fraction (not recorded which). These receptors all come from a human donor who was either an allogeneic HSCT recipient or a stem cell or donor lymphocyte infusion donor (not recorded which). It is not recorded whose cells these are; they may come from a transplant donor.

V is TRBV4-1 and J is TRBJ2-2; 7 bases map to TRBD1. V lost 1 base to trimming and J lost 4 bases; unmatched junction nucleotides: 3. The CDR3 runs to 15 residues. Per germline, CDR1 MGHRA and CDR2 YSYEKL. CDR3 coding DNA: TGCGCCAGCAGCCAAGCCGGGACAGTCACCGGGGAGCTGTTTTTT. This codes for CASSQAGTVTGELFF.

The V and J genes are TRBV28 and TRBJ1-3, with TRBD1 matching over 9 bases. Germline-derived CDR1 and CDR2 are MDHEN and SYDVKM. This CDR3 region has 18 residues. Trimming took 1 base from V and 4 from J; bases not matched to a gene: 11. Here the CDR3 DNA reads TGTGCCAGCAGTTTATACAACCAAGGGACAGGGTCCGGAAACACCATATATTTT. Translation: CASSLYNQGTGSGNTIYF.

V usage is TRBV5-6 and J usage is TRBJ2-5; weak D call: TRBD1 (6 bases). CDR3 length equals 14 residues. Trimming shortened V by 4 bases and J by 5 bases, and 15 bases separated the two germline ends. Germline V gene lookup returns CDR1 SGHDT and CDR2 YYEEEE. The CDR3: CASSPPVRGETQYF. Here the CDR3 DNA reads TGTGCCAGCAGCCCCCCCGTTAGGGGGGAGACCCAGTACTTC.

The chain links TRBV6-5 to TRBJ2-7; no clear D. CDR3 length: 15 amino acids. Germline CDR1 reads MNHEY; CDR2 reads SVGAGI. V was trimmed by 6 bases and J by 2 bases, leaving 17 bases between them. The CDR3 loop is CASRTRWSEAYEQYF. For the CDR3, the DNA is TGTGCCAGCAGGACCCGTTGGAGCGAAGCCTACGAGCAGTACTTC.

The V call is TRBV7-9, the J call TRBJ2-7; D not certain. From germline, CDR1 is SEHNR and CDR2 FQNEAQ (reference sequence). This CDR3 is 14 amino acids long. Trimming took 2 bases from V and 1 from J, leaving 9 bases between them. Here the CDR3 DNA reads TGTGCCAGCAGCTTATTTCCAGTTTCCTACGAGCAGTACTTC. Translation gives CASSLFPVSYEQYF. Full variable domain (outside the CDR3, taken from reference TRBV7-9 and TRBJ2-7): DTGVSQNPRHKITKRGQNVTFRCDPISEHNRLYWYRQTLGQGPEFLTYFQNEAQLEKSRLLSDRFSAERPKGSFSTLEIQRTEQGDSAMYLCASSLFPVSYEQYFGPGTRLTVT.

This clonotype was counted only a few times. The chain links TRBV5-1 to TRBJ2-7, with D perhaps matching TRBD1 (6 bases). Germline V gene sequence: CDR1 SGHRS, CDR2 YFSETQ. The CDR3 has 15 residues. V lost 2 bases, J lost 1 base, and 13 bases lay in between. The CDR3, as DNA: TGCGCCAGCAGCTTTTTCAGGGGCCCTTCCTACGAGCAGTACTTC. This gives the protein CASSFFRGPSYEQYF.

On this clonotype: At one end, the junction sequence differs from germline, possibly due to a read error. J is TRBJ1-6 and V is TRBV18; a weak D match, TRBD1 (6 bases). CDR3 size: 13 residues. Germline V gene lookup returns CDR1 KGHSH and CDR2 LQKENI. Here the CDR3 reads CASSPHRDSPLLF. The CDR3 DNA follows: TGTGCCAGCTCACCACACAGGGACTCACCCCTCCTCTTT. The variable domain in full, with the rest retrieved from reference TRBV18 and TRBJ1-6, is NAGVMQNPRHLVRRRGQEARLRCSPMKGHSHVYWYRQLPEEGLKFMVYLQKENIIDESGMPKERFSAEFPKEGPSILRIQQVVRGDSAAYFCASSPHRDSPLLFGNGTRLTVT.

The CDR3 DNA reads TGTGCCAGCAGCTTAAGGGGACTCGGCCACGACGAGCAGTACTTC. Amino acid sequence: CASSLRGLGHDEQYF. V gene TRBV7-9 combines with J gene TRBJ2-7, with D perhaps matching TRBD2 (6 bases). This CDR3 has 15 residues. Trimming left V 2 bases short and J 5 bases short, with 16 bases between. The germline V gene has CDR1 SEHNR and CDR2 FQNEAQ (reference sequence). The full variable domain, in which reference TRBV7-9 and TRBJ2-7 provide the parts outside the CDR3, is DTGVSQNPRHKITKRGQNVTFRCDPISEHNRLYWYRQTLGQGPEFLTYFQNEAQLEKSRLLSDRFSAERPKGSFSTLEIQRTEQGDSAMYLCASSLRGLGHDEQYFGPGTRLTVT.

This clonotype has more than one count but fewer than ten. The J gene is TRBJ2-3, the V gene TRBV9; tentatively, D is TRBD1 (5 bases). V shed 2 bases and J shed 3 bases, with 13 bases lying between them. CDR1 is SGDLS, CDR2 YYNGEE, per germline. The CDR3 is made up of 15 amino acids. CDR3 amino acids: CASSVGPSRTDTQYF. The CDR3 DNA is TGTGCCAGCAGCGTGGGGCCATCACGGACAGATACGCAGTATTTT.

There are a few counts of this clonotype. The gene calls are TRBV6-6 and TRBJ1-1; D is ambiguous. There are 15 residues in the CDR3. Trimming stripped 0 bases from V and 0 bases from J, with 8 bases between. Germline V gene sequence: CDR1 MNHNY, CDR2 SVGAGI (reference sequence). CDR3 protein: CASSYSLGMNTEAFF. The DNA for the CDR3 is TGTGCCAGCAGTTACTCGTTAGGAATGAACACTGAAGCTTTCTTT.

This clonotype occurred many times. The rearrangement uses TRBV3-1 and TRBJ1-5; the D is unclear. The CDR3 length is 14 residues. The V gene's germline CDR1 is LGHDT and CDR2 YNNKEL (reference sequence). Between the trimmed V and J ends, which lost 0 bases and 9 bases, there was a span of 12 bases. CDR3 sequence: CASSQDGRGWPQHF. The CDR3 DNA sequence: TGTGCCAGCAGCCAAGACGGGCGAGGGTGGCCCCAGCATTTT.

Worth noting for this clonotype: Sequence at one end of the junction differs from germline and may be a read error. The rearrangement links TRBV28 to TRBJ2-5; 8 bases fit TRBD1. The CDR3 length is 14 residues. Germline CDR1 is MDHEN and CDR2 is SYDVKM. The CDR3 DNA is TGTGCCAGCAGTTTGGCCGGGACAGGTAACCCCCGGGACTTC. Translation: CASSLAGTGNPRDF.

Comment on this clonotype: At one of its ends the junction is not consistent with the germline gene, which may arise from a read error. The rearrangement joins TRBV6-6 to TRBJ2-7, with a possible D match to TRBD2 (6 bases). This CDR3 has 13 residues. The germline gives CDR1 MNHNY, CDR2 SVGAGI (reference sequence). Here the CDR3 DNA reads TGTGCCAGCAGTTACCCCACTAGCTACGGGCAGTACTTC. It yields the protein CASSYPTSYGQYF.

Only a few counts were recorded for this clonotype. The J gene is TRBJ2-1, the V gene TRBV7-8; TRBD2 aligns across 7 bases. V lost 2 bases and J lost 0; bases outside the gene matches: 4. CDR3 length: 16 residues. Germline V CDR1 and CDR2: SGHVS, FQNEAQ. In DNA, the CDR3 is TGTGCCAGCAGCTTATGGGGGGGTTCCTCCTACAATGAGCAGTTCTTC. It encodes CASSLWGGSSYNEQFF.

This chain joins TRBV4-3 and TRBJ2-1; 7 positions agree with TRBD2. The length of the CDR3 is 17 residues. Germline loops: CDR1 LGHNA, CDR2 YSLEER. The ends lost 0 bases at V and 5 bases at J; junction bases unmatched: 10. The CDR3 spells CASSQEGVTGGNNEQFF. In nucleotides, the CDR3 is TGCGCCAGCAGCCAAGAAGGGGTGACGGGAGGCAACAATGAGCAGTTCTTC.

This clonotype was counted a few times. The chain recombines TRBV5-1 with TRBJ2-2; tentative D call: TRBD2 (6 bases). The germline V and J ends were trimmed by 3 bases and 5 bases, with 14 bases remaining between them. This CDR3 region has 15 residues. CDR1 and CDR2 from the germline V gene are SGHRS and YFSETQ. CDR3 DNA: TGCGCCAGCAGCTCTACCGGGACTCGGACCGGGGAGCTGTTTTTT. Translated, it gives CASSSTGTRTGELFF.

The chain employs TRBV4-3 and TRBJ2-5; no reliable D call. CDR1 and CDR2 from the germline V gene are LGHNA and YSLEER. V lost 0 bases and J 5 bases, leaving 13 bases between the germline ends. This CDR3 region has 15 residues. The CDR3 protein is CASSQDTDPGETQYF. CDR3 bases: TGCGCCAGCAGCCAAGATACAGACCCCGGGGAGACCCAGTACTTC.

The V call is TRBV18, the J call TRBJ1-2; maybe TRBD1 (6 bases). The CDR3 contains 15 residues. V lost 6 bases, J lost 1 base, and 15 bases lay in between. Germline CDR1 is KGHSH and CDR2 is LQKENI. The CDR3 DNA is TGTGCCAGCTCGCCTGGACAGTCAAGTAACTATGGCTACACCTTC. Its translation is CASSPGQSSNYGYTF.

This clonotype has ten or more counts. CDR3 residues: CASTRSYEQYF. Written as DNA, the CDR3 is TGTGCCAGCACCAGGAGCTACGAGCAGTACTTC. The chain joins TRBV12-3 or TRBV12-4 to TRBJ2-7; D unresolved. The CDR3 is 11 residues long. The V gene lost 7 bases and the J gene lost 3 bases, with 7 bases spanning the gap.

Details on this clonotype: One junction end disagrees with the germline gene, perhaps due to a read error. The chain recombines TRBV10-3 with TRBJ1-5, with 10 positions matching TRBD1. The CDR3 extends over 16 amino acids. Germline V lookup: CDR1 ENHRY, CDR2 SYGVKD. Here the CDR3 DNA reads TGTGCCATCAGCACTACGGACAGGGGGAGCAATCAGCCTCAGCATTTT. Translating gives CAISTTDRGSNQPQHF.

The J gene is TRBJ2-1, the V gene TRBV20-1, with 8 nucleotides matching TRBD2. The CDR3 runs 14 residues. Trimming cost V 1 base and J 2 bases; bases outside gene matches: 1. The germline gives CDR1 DFQATT, CDR2 SNEGSKA (reference sequence). The CDR3 sequence: CSARALAAYNEQFF. The CDR3, as DNA: TGCAGTGCTAGAGCACTAGCGGCCTACAATGAGCAGTTCTTC.

The chain has TRBV12-3 or TRBV12-4 and TRBJ1-5, with D hard to call. The CDR3 sequence is 15 residues long. Trimming removed 2 bases from V and 5 bases from J, with 13 bases in between. CDR3 protein: CASSLSTEGHQPQHF. The CDR3 coding sequence is TGTGCCAGCAGTTTAAGTACAGAAGGGCATCAGCCCCAGCATTTT.

By proportion, this clonotype is medium-sized. In nucleotides, the CDR3 is TGTGCCAGCAGTCCGGGGCCCGGGACAGGGGGCGGATATGGCTACACCTTC. Translated: CASSPGPGTGGGYGYTF. This chain uses TRBV6-6 with TRBJ1-2; 12 bases map to TRBD1. The CDR3 contains 17 residues. The V and J ends lost 5 bases and 5 bases, in that order; junction bases with no gene match: 12. Germline loops: CDR1 MNHNY, CDR2 SVGAGI (reference sequence).

This clonotype was counted between two and nine times. This chain links TRBV2 with TRBJ2-1; D is undetermined. Trimming pared 7 bases from V and 7 bases from J, leaving 11 bases between. The CDR3 is made up of 12 amino acids. The germline CDR1 and CDR2 sequences are SNHLY and FYNNEI. The CDR3 DNA follows: TGTGCCAGCATCCCCCAAGTAAATGAGCAGTTCTTC. Translated, it gives CASIPQVNEQFF. Using reference TRBV2 and TRBJ2-1 for the parts outside the CDR3, the full variable domain is EPEVTQTPSHQVTQMGQEVILRCVPISNHLYFYWYRQILGQKVEFLVSFYNNEISEKSEIFDDQFSVERPDGSNFTLKIRSTKLEDSAMYFCASIPQVNEQFFGPGTRLTVL.

This clonotype was observed a few times. The rearrangement links TRBV7-6 to TRBJ2-1, with D uncertain. Trimming removed 5 bases from V and 0 bases from J, with 11 bases in between. Germline CDR1 SGHVS, CDR2 FNYEAQ. This CDR3 has 15 amino acids. CDR3 region: CASSPAPDSYNEQFF. The CDR3 DNA is TGTGCCAGCAGCCCCGCCCCGGACTCCTACAATGAGCAGTTCTTC.

This clonotype has a handful of counts. V and J are TRBV14 and TRBJ1-2; no reliable D call. Germline V gene sequence: CDR1 SGHDN, CDR2 FVKESK. This CDR3 region has 13 residues. Between the trimmed V and J ends, which lost 1 base and 4 bases, there was a span of 7 bases. CDR3 DNA: TGTGCCAGCAGCCAAGTTCGACTCTATGGCTACACCTTC. Protein product: CASSQVRLYGYTF.

The chain has TRBV7-2 and TRBJ1-4; no clear D gene. Trimming took off 1 base at V and 5 bases at J, with 14 bases between the two ends. The CDR3 length is 16 residues. The germline gives CDR1 SGHTA, CDR2 FQGNSA. CDR3 residues: CASSLESRTTNEKLFF. CDR3 coding DNA: TGTGCCAGCAGCTTAGAGTCTAGGACCACGAATGAAAAACTGTTTTTT. Looking up the rest from reference TRBV7-2 and TRBJ1-4 gives the full variable domain: GAGVSQSPSNKVTEKGKDVELRCDPISGHTALYWYRQSLGQGLEFLIYFQGNSAPDKSGLPSDRFSAERTGGSVSTLTIQRTQQEDSAVYLCASSLESRTTNEKLFFGSGTQLSVL.

The genes are TRBV18 and TRBJ2-7; possible D gene TRBD2, 5 bases. The CDR3 has 16 residues. The germline V and J ends were trimmed by 1 base and 4 bases, with 17 bases remaining between them. Germline CDR1 reads KGHSH; CDR2 reads LQKENI. CDR3 in amino acids: CASSPQVVRGGYEQYF. The CDR3 DNA follows: TGTGCCAGCTCACCACAGGTTGTCCGGGGTGGATACGAGCAGTACTTC.

The V call is TRBV20-1, the J call TRBJ1-5; perhaps TRBD1 as D (6 bases). The CDR3 runs 14 residues. CDR1 and CDR2 (germline): DFQATT, SNEGSKA (reference sequence). V dropped 4 bases and J dropped 3 bases, with 13 bases sitting between them. Here the CDR3 DNA reads TGCAGTGCTACCAGGGGAAATAACAATCAGCCCCAGCATTTT. This codes for CSATRGNNNQPQHF.